This T cell receptor beta chain appears in the sequencing data of a study of blood T cell repertoires in COVID-19. Clones were sequenced by immunoSEQ multiplex PCR, and TCRdb holds only the in-frame ones, with some missing. The sample carries around 280,000 clones, approximately 84% recorded once. Losses at the gene ends were 3 bases for V and 7 bases for J; bases not matched to a gene: 7. The V gene's germline CDR1 is SGHRS and CDR2 YFSETQ. This CDR3 region has 15 residues. This clonotype was obtained from a woman aged 25 to 39 who had recovered from COVID-19. The source material was peripheral blood. The V gene is TRBV5-1, the J gene TRBJ1-6; TRBD1 matches 7 bases. The CDR3 here is CASSSGQALNSPLHF. The CDR3 DNA reads as TGCGCCAGCAGCTCCGGACAGGCCCTAAATTCACCCCTCCACTTT.